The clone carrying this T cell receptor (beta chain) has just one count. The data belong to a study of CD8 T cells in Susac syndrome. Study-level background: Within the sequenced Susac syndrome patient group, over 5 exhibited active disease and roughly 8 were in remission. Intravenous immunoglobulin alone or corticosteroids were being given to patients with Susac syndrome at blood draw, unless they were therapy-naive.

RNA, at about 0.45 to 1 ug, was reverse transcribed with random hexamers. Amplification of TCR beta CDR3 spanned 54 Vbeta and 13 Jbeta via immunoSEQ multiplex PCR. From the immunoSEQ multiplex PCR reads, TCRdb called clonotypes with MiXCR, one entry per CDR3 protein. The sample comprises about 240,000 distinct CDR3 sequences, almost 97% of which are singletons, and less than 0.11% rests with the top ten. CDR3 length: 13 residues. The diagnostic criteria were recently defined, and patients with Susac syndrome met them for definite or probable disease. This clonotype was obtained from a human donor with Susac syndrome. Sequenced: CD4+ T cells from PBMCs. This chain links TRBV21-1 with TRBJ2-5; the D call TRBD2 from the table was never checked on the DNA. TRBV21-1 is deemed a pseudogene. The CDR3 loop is CASPFGQRQTQYF. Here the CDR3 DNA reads TGTGCCAGTCCTTTCGGACAGCGGCAGACCCAGTACTTC.